Below are 8 T cell receptor beta chains sequenced from a single sample in a study of neoadjuvant anti-PD-1 for oral cavity cancer. TCRdb keeps only in-frame clones here, not all; method: immunoSEQ multiplex PCR. Here the sample spans over 5,500 clones, 55% to 75% being singletons. This material consisted of PBMCs, taken before nivolumab (anti-PD-1) treatment. These receptors originate from a person between 40 and 79 years old with oral cavity squamous cell carcinoma.

This clone has more than one count but fewer than ten. The CDR3 bases are TGTGCCAGCAGTTACGGGCGGAAACCTTACGAGCAGTACTTC. Translation: CASSYGRKPYEQYF. The J gene is TRBJ2-7, the V gene TRBV6-5; D ambiguous. Trimming pared 2 bases from V and 4 bases from J, leaving 12 bases between. The CDR3 loop spans 14 amino acids. CDR1 is MNHEY and CDR2 is SVGAGI in the germline V gene.

The chain carries TRBV5-4 and TRBJ2-7, with TRBD1 matching 8 bases. From germline, CDR1 is SGHNT and CDR2 YYREEE (reference sequence). Trimming at V came to 0 bases and at J to 5 bases, leaving 1 base not matched to a gene. The length of the CDR3 is 13 residues. CDR3 protein: CASSLVTGDEQYF. As DNA, the CDR3 is TGTGCCAGCAGCTTGGTGACAGGGGACGAGCAGTACTTC.

V is TRBV27 and J is TRBJ1-3; the D gene is possibly TRBD1 (6 bases). V was shortened by 2 bases and J by 6 bases, with 11 bases between the two germline ends. Germline-derived CDR1 and CDR2 are MNHEY and SMNVEV (reference sequence). The CDR3 loop spans 14 amino acids. For the CDR3, the DNA is TGTGCCAGCAGTTTAACAGGGAATGTAAACACCATATATTTT. Translation gives CASSLTGNVNTIYF.

The gene calls are TRBV11-2 and TRBJ2-2, with D unclear. CDR1 is SGHAT and CDR2 is FQNNGV in the germline V gene. This CDR3 has 13 residues. The germline V and J ends were trimmed by 2 bases and 1 base, with 2 bases remaining between them. Here the CDR3 DNA reads TGTGCCAGCAGCTTACTGAACACCGGGGAGCTGTTTTTT. Protein product: CASSLLNTGELFF.

This clone was found once. This sequence joins TRBV7-6 and TRBJ2-2, with TRBD2 matching 8 bases. Trimming removed 5 bases from V and 6 bases from J; junction bases left unmatched: 8. CDR1 is SGHVS and CDR2 is FNYEAQ in the germline V gene. This CDR3 region has 15 residues. CDR3: CASSTGLGFAGELFF. In nucleotides, the CDR3 is TGTGCCAGCAGCACGGGACTAGGATTCGCCGGGGAGCTGTTTTTT.

The chain employs TRBV5-1 and TRBJ1-4; D gene unclear. This CDR3 contains 14 residues. The V and J ends lost 5 bases and 5 bases respectively, with 13 bases between them. Germline assignment: CDR1 SGHRS and CDR2 YFSETQ. The CDR3 DNA follows: TGCGCCAGCAGTATAAGGCCCAGAAATGAAAAACTGTTTTTT. This translates into CASSIRPRNEKLFF. The complete variable domain, with remaining parts taken from reference TRBV5-1 and TRBJ1-4, reads KAGVTQTPRYLIKTRGQQVTLSCSPISGHRSVSWYQQTPGQGLQFLFEYFSETQRNKGNFPGRFSGRQFSNSRSEMNVSTLELGDSALYLCASSIRPRNEKLFFGSGTQLSVL.

The rearrangement joins TRBV19 to TRBJ1-2; 9 bases are shared with TRBD1. CDR1 and CDR2 (germline): LNHDA, SQIVND (reference sequence). The CDR3 has 14 residues. Germline trimming cut 3 bases from V and 5 bases from J; bases unmatched to any gene: 4. CDR3 sequence reads: CASSIGDRGYGYTF. The CDR3, as DNA: TGTGCCAGTAGTATCGGCGACAGGGGGTATGGCTACACCTTC. The whole variable domain, remainder taken from reference TRBV19 and TRBJ1-2, is DGGITQSPKYLFRKEGQNVTLSCEQNLNHDAMYWYRQDPGQGLRLIYYSQIVNDFQKGDIAEGYSVSREKKESFPLTVTSAQKNPTAFYLCASSIGDRGYGYTFGSGTRLTVV.

The chain uses TRBV10-3 and TRBJ1-1; no definite D call. From germline, CDR1 is ENHRY and CDR2 SYGVKD. Trimming shortened V by 2 bases and J by 4 bases, and 14 bases separated the two germline ends. This CDR3 region has 15 residues. The CDR3 spells CAISEGRKGSTEAFF. The CDR3 nucleotides are TGTGCCATCAGTGAGGGTCGAAAAGGAAGCACTGAAGCTTTCTTT.